This T cell receptor beta chain comes out of a study of cytomegalovirus exposure and HLA in healthy donors. The donors were healthy bone marrow donors. This clone was observed a handful of times. As yet, its antigen is unknown. Overall study results and limits: Segments of the TCR beta V type were, in most cases, productive about 87% or about 30% of the time in an earlier analysis. Reports indicated that the classifier achieved high specificity and sensitivity in diagnosing cytomegalovirus status.

Researchers ran the PCR with 60 Vbeta and 13 Jbeta primers. This table comes from immunoSEQ multiplex PCR, and its TCRdb copy is limited to in-frame clones, with some not included. Seen here are 97,000 or so clones, 70% to 80% observed once, and the top ten hold around a tenth. This CDR3 has 15 amino acids. Per germline, CDR1 SEHNR and CDR2 FQNEAQ (reference sequence). Trimming left V 4 bases short and J 1 base short, with 12 bases between. The chain combines TRBV7-9 with TRBJ2-3, with a tentative D call TRBD2 (5 bases). The clonotype comes from a male donor in good health and CMV-seropositive. Material for sequencing was PBMCs. DNA of the CDR3: TGTGCCAGCAGCTCAGGACTGATTGGCACAGATACGCAGTATTTT. This encodes CASSSGLIGTDTQYF. Full variable domain (missing parts from reference TRBV7-9 and TRBJ2-3): DTGVSQNPRHKITKRGQNVTFRCDPISEHNRLYWYRQTLGQGPEFLTYFQNEAQLEKSRLLSDRFSAERPKGSFSTLEIQRTEQGDSAMYLCASSSGLIGTDTQYFGPGTRLTVL.